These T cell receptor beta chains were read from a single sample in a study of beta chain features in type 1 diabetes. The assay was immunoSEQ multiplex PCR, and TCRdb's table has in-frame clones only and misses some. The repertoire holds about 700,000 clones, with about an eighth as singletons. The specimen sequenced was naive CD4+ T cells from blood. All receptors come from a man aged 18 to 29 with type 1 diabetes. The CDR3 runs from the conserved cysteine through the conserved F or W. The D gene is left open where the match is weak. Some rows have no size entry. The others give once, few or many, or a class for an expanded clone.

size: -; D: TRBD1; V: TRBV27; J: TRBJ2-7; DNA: TGTGCCAGCAGGGGACTGACAGGGGGCCGCTACGAGCAGTACTTC; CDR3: CASRGLTGGRYEQYF
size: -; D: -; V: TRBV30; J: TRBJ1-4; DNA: TGTGCCCATAAGGCAGTCGAAGGTGAAAAACTGTTTTTT; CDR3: CAHKAVEGEKLFF
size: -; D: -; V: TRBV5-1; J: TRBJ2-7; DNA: TGCGCCAGCAGCCCGGGGCCAGAGGGGCAGTACTTC; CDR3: CASSPGPEGQYF
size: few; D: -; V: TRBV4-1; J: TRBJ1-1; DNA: TGCGCCAGCAGCTACCGTGGGGGGGATATCTCCTTGAACACTGAAGCTTTCTTT; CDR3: CASSYRGGDISLNTEAFF
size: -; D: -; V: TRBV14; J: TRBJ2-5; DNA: TGTGCCAGCAGCCAGCGCGGGGCCTTCCAAGAGACCCAGTACTTC; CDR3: CASSQRGAFQETQYF
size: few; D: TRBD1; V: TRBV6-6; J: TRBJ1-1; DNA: TGTGCCAGCAGTTTCCCTGGGACAGGGGGCACTGAAGCTTTCTTT; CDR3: CASSFPGTGGTEAFF
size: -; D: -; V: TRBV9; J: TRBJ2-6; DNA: TGTGCCAGCAGCGCCCCTCCGGGGGCCAACGTCCTGACTTTC; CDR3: CASSAPPGANVLTF
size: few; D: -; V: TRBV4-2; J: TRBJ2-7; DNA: TGTGCCAGCAGCCAAGAAGGACGTGAGGCCGAGCAGTACTTC; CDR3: CASSQEGREAEQYF
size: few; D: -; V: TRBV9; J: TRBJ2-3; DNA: TGTGCCAGCAGCATCCGGACCGGCACAGATACGCAGTATTTT; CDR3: CASSIRTGTDTQYF
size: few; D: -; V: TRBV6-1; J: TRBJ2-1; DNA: TGTGCCAGCTGGGGCACCTACAATGAGCAGTTCTTC; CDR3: CASWGTYNEQFF
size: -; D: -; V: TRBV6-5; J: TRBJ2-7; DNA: TGTGCCAGCAGTTACGGGACGCTCCGCTACGAGCAGTACTTC; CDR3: CASSYGTLRYEQYF
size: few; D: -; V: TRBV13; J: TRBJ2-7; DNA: TGTGCCAGCAGCTCCGGCGGTACCTACGAGCAGTACTTC; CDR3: CASSSGGTYEQYF
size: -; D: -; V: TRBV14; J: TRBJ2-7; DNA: TGTGCCAGCAGCCAAACGGGCAGGGAGCCCTACGAGCAGTACTTC; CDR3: CASSQTGREPYEQYF
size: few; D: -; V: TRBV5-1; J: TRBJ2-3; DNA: TGCGCCAGCAGCTTGGCCTCCCAGTCCACAGATACGCAGTATTTT; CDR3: CASSLASQSTDTQYF
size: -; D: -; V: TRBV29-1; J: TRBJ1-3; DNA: TGCAGCGGGACAGTGGTGGGCTCTGGAAACACCATATATTTT; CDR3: CSGTVVGSGNTIYF
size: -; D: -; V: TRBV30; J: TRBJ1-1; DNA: TGTGCCTGGAGTAGGCAGGTCGGGGGCACTGAAGCTTTCTTT; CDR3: CAWSRQVGGTEAFF
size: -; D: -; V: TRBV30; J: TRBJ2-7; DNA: TGTGCCTGGAGGCCGGGTCCAGGGGCCTACGAGCAGTACTTC; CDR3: CAWRPGPGAYEQYF
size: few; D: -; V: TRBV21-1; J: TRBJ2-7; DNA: TGTGCCAGCAGCAAAGCAGACATTACGAAGTACTTC; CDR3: CASSKADITKYF
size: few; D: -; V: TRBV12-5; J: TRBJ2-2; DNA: TGTGCTAGTGAACTAGGGCAGGGTAACACCGGGGAGCTGTTTTTT; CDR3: CASELGQGNTGELFF
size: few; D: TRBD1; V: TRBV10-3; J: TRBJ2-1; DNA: TGTGCCATCAGTGCTGACAGGGGCAATGAGCAGTTCTTC; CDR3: CAISADRGNEQFF
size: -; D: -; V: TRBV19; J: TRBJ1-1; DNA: TGTGCCAGTAGTATTCGGGGGAACACTGAAGCTTTCTTT; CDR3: CASSIRGNTEAFF
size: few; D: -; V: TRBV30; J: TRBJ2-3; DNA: TGTGCCTGGAATTGGGGGGACACAGATACGCAGTATTTT; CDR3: CAWNWGDTDTQYF
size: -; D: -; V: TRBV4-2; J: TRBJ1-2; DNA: TGTGCCAGCAGCCAAGAGCCAACCCCCTTCTATGGCTACACCTTC; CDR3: CASSQEPTPFYGYTF
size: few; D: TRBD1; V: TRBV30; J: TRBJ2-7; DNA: TGTGCCTGGGGATCTAGACAGGGGGCCCACGAGCAGTACTTC; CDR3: CAWGSRQGAHEQYF
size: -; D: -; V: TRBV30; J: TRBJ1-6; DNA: TGTGCCTGGCCACGACTTCTTTTTGATTCACCCCTCCACTTT; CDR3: CAWPRLLFDSPLHF
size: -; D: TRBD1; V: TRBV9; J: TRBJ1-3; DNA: TGTGCCAGCAGCCCAAGAACGACAGGGGCTGGAAACACCATATATTTT; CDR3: CASSPRTTGAGNTIYF
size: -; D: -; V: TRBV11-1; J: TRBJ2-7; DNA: TGTGCCAGCAGCTTAGCGGGCCTTGCACCCTACGAGCAGTACTTC; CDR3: CASSLAGLAPYEQYF
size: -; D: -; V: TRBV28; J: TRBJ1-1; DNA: TGTGCCAGCAGTTTAGGACTGGCCGGGAGGGACACTGAAGCTTTCTTT; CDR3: CASSLGLAGRDTEAFF
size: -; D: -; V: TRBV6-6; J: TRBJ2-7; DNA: TGTGCCAGCAGCCGGACACGGCCCGACGAGCAGTACTTC; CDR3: CASSRTRPDEQYF
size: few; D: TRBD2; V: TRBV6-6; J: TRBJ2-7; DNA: TGTGCCAGCAGGCGGACTAGGGGCGCCTACGAGCAGTACTTC; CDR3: CASRRTRGAYEQYF
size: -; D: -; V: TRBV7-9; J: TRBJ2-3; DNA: TGTGCCAGCAGCCTCCTATACACAGATACGCAGTATTTT; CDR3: CASSLLYTDTQYF
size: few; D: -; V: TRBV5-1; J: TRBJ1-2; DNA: TGCGCCAGCAGCACGATGCCCGGCCCCGGGGGCTACACCTTC; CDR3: CASSTMPGPGGYTF
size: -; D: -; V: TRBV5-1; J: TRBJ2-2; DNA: TGCGCCAGCAGTCTGAACAGAGGGACGAACACCGGGGAGCTGTTTTTT; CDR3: CASSLNRGTNTGELFF
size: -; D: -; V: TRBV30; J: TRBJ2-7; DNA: TGTGCCTGGAGTTTCCCCCAGGGGATCCACGAGCAGTACTTC; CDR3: CAWSFPQGIHEQYF
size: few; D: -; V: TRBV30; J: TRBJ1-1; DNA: TGTGCCTGGAGTGCCCCGTGGGGCAGGGCGAACACTGAAGCTTTCTTT; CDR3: CAWSAPWGRANTEAFF
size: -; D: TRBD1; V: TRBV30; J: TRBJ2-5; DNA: TGTGCCTGGAGTTTACGACAGGGGGCCGAGACCCAGTACTTC; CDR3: CAWSLRQGAETQYF
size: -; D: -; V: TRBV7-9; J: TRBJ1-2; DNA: TGTGCCAGCACCCCATTGGGGGGCGTGATCTCCTTGGCGTATGGCTACACCTTC; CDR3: CASTPLGGVISLAYGYTF
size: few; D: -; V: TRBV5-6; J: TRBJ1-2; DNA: TGTGCCAGCAGCTTGGTCGGTGGCTACACCTTC; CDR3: CASSLVGGYTF
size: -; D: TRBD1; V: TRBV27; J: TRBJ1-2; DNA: TGTGCCAGCGGCCCCAGGGGGTCCGGAGGCTACACCTTC; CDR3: CASGPRGSGGYTF
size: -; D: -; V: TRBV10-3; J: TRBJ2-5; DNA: TGTGCCATCAGTGACGGGACTGCCTCGGGAGAGACCCAGTACTTC; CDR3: CAISDGTASGETQYF
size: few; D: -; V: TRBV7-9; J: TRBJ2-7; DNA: TGTGCCAGCAGCTTATTACGCGAGCAGTACTTC; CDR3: CASSLLREQYF
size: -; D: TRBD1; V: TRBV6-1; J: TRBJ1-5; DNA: TGTGCCAGCAGTGTCGGGACAGAGAACAATCAGCCCCAGCATTTT; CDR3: CASSVGTENNQPQHF
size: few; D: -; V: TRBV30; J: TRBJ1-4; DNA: TGTGCCTGGACAGGGGCAACTAATGAAAAACTGTTTTTT; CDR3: CAWTGATNEKLFF
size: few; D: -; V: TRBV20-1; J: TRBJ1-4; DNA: TGCAGTGCCCAGGGGGAAAAACTGTTTTTT; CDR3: CSAQGEKLFF
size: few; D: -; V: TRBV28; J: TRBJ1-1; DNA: TGTGCCAGTGGATTGGAGAACACTGAAGCTTTCTTT; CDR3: CASGLENTEAFF
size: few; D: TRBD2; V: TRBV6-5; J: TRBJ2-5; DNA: TGTGCCAGCAGTTCTCAACGGGGGGGTCAAGAGACCCAGTACTTC; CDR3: CASSSQRGGQETQYF
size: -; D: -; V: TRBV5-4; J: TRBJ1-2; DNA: TGTGCCAGCAGCTTGGACAGGGCGAAGGCTGGCTACACCTTC; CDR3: CASSLDRAKAGYTF
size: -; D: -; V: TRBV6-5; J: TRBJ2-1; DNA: TGTGCCAGCAGTTCCCGGGGACAAGAGCAGTTCTTC; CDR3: CASSSRGQEQFF
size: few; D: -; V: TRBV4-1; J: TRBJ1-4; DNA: TGCGCCAGCAGCCAAGTAGGCAGTACGGGGGCAACTAATGAAAAACTGTTTTTT; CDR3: CASSQVGSTGATNEKLFF
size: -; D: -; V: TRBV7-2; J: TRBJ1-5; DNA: TGTGCCAGCAGCTTAGGCAGCGGGGATCAGCCCCAGCATTTT; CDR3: CASSLGSGDQPQHF
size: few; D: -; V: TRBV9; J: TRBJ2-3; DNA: TGTGCCAGCAGCGTAGAACTAACTGGAACAGATACGCAGTATTTT; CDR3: CASSVELTGTDTQYF